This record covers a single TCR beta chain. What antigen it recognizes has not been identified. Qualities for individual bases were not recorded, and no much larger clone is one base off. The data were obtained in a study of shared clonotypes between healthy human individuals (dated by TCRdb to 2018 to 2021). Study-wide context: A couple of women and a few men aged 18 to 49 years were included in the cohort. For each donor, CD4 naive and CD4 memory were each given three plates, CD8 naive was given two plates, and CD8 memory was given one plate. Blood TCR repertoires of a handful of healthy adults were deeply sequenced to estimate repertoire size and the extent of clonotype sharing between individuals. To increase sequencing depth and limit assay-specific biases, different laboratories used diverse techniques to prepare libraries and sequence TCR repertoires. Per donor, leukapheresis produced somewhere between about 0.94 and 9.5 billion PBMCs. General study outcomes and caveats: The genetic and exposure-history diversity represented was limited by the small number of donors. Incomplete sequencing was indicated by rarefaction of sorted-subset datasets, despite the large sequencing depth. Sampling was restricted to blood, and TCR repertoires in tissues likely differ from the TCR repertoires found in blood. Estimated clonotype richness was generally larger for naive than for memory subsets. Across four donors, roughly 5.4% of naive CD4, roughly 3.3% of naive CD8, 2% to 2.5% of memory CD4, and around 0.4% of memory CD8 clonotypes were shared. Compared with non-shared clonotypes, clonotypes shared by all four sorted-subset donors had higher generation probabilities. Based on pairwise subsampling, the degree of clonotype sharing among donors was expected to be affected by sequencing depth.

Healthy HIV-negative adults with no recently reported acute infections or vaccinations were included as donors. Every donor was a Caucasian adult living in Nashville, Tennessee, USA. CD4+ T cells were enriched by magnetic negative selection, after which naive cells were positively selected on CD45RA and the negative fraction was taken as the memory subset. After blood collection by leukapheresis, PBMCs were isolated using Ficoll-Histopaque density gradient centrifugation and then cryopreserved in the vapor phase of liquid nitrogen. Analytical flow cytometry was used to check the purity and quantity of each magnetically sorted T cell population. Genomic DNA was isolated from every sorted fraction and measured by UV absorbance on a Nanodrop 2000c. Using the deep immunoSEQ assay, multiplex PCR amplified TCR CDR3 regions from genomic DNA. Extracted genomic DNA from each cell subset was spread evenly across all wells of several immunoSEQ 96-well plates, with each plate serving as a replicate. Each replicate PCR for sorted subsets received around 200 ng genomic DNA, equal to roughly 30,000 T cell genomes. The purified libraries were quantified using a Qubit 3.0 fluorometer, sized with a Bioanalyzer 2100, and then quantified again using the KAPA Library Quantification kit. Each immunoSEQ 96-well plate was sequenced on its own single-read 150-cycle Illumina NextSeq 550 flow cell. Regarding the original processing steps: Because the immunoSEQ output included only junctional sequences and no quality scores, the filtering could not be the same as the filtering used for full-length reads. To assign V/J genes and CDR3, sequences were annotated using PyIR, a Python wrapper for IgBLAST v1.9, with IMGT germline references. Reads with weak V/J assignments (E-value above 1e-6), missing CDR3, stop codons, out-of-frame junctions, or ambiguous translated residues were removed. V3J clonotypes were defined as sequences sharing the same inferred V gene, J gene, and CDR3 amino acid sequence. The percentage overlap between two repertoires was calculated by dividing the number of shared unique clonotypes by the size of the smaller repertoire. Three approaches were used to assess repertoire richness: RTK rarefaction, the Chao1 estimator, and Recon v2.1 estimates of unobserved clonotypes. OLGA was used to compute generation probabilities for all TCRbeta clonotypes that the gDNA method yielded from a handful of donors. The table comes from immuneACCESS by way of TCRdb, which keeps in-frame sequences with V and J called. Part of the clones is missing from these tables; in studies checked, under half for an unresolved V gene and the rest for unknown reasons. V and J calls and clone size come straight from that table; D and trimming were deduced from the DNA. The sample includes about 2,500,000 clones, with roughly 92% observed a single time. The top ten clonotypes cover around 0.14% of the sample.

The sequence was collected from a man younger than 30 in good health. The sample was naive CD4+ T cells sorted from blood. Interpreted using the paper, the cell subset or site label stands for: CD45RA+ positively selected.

The nucleotide sequence reads TGCGCCAGCAGCCACGGGACGTCTGGACGGACCTACGAGCAGTACTTC. This gives the protein CASSHGTSGRTYEQYF. The chain links TRBV4-1 with TRBJ2-7, with the D gene possibly TRBD1 or TRBD2, each one fitting 5 bases. CDR1 and CDR2 were assigned from the germline V gene as MGHRA and YSYEKL. The CDR3 goes from the cysteine to the phenylalanine over 16 residues. Just the 48-base CDR3 DNA is kept, in frame starting at base 1. Between the V and J ends, shortened by 3 bases and 2 bases respectively, the junction contains 17 bases.